Given below is one T cell receptor beta chain in context. Between the trimmed V and J ends, which lost 7 bases and 9 bases, there was a span of 14 bases. Germline CDR1 and CDR2: SGHDT and YYEEEE. CDR3 size: 13 residues. Assay used: immunoSEQ multiplex PCR; TCRdb lists only in-frame clones, some missing. The data hold 100,000 or so clones, with 75% to 90% observed a single time. These data originate in a study of blood T cell repertoires in COVID-19. Overall study: Samples representing acute and convalescent COVID-19 were sourced from the United States, Italy and Spain.

Sequenced: peripheral blood. The genes are TRBV5-6 and TRBJ1-6; D ambiguous. This TCR was sampled from a human donor with acute or convalescent COVID-19. The donor label of this sample is uncertain. Here the CDR3 reads CASRRYTSSPLHF. The DNA for the CDR3 is TGTGCCAGCCGGAGGTACACTAGTTCACCCCTCCACTTT.